These 8 T cell receptor beta chains came from one sample sequenced in a study of early T cells in non-severe SARS-CoV-2 infection. TCRdb processed the 5' RACE reads anew with MiXCR; each CDR3 protein has one entry. The table shows tens of thousands of distinct CDR3 sequences, with 9% to 10% occurring only once. Sequences were derived from whole blood, sampled at baseline. These receptors all stem from an adult who was a healthcare worker with PCR-confirmed SARS-CoV-2 infection or an uninfected control (not recorded which).

CDR3 sequence (DNA): TGTGCCAGCAGCGTAGTATCAGGGGAGCGAGAGACCCAGTACTTC. Its protein product is CASSVVSGERETQYF. The chain carries TRBV9 and TRBJ2-5; D may be TRBD1 (6 bases). The V gene lost 0 bases and the J gene lost 4 bases, with 13 bases spanning the gap. Germline V gene data show CDR1 as SGDLS and CDR2 as YYNGEE. CDR3 length equals 15 residues.

J is TRBJ1-2 and V is TRBV3-1; D unclear. Germline loops: CDR1 LGHDT, CDR2 YNNKEL (reference sequence). This CDR3 comprises 13 residues. V was pared by 4 bases and J by 3 bases, with 9 bases between. The CDR3 sequence is CASSPRTHYGYTF. The CDR3 region has the DNA TGTGCCAGCAGCCCACGGACCCACTATGGCTACACCTTC. The whole variable domain, remainder taken from reference TRBV3-1 and TRBJ1-2, is DTAVSQTPKYLVTQMGNDKSIKCEQNLGHDTMYWYKQDSKKFLKIMFSYNNKELIINETVPNRFSPKSPDKAHLNLHINSLELGDSAVYFCASSPRTHYGYTFGSGTRLTVV.

In its sample, this clonotype was seen many times. The chain links TRBV28 to TRBJ2-7; 7 nucleotides align to TRBD2. The CDR3 has 13 residues. Per the germline V gene, CDR1 is MDHEN and CDR2 is SYDVKM. V lost 6 bases and J lost 2; bases outside the gene matches: 4. CDR3 region: CASSPAGTYEQYF. For the CDR3, the DNA is TGTGCCAGCAGCCCAGCGGGGACCTACGAGCAGTACTTC. Full variable domain (remainder filled in from reference TRBV28 and TRBJ2-7): DVKVTQSSRYLVKRTGEKVFLECVQDMDHENMFWYRQDPGLGLRLIYFSYDVKMKEKGDIPEGYSVSREKKERFSLILESASTNQTSMYLCASSPAGTYEQYFGPGTRLTVT.

This clonotype was recorded many times. The V call is TRBV14, the J call TRBJ2-3; 8 positions match TRBD2. CDR3 length: 20 residues. Per the germline V gene, CDR1 is SGHDN and CDR2 is FVKESK. J was trimmed by 2 bases and V by 4 bases; bases with no gene match: 20. CDR3 amino acids: CASSPRRSGRGFATTDTQYF. The CDR3 nucleotides read TGTGCCAGCAGCCCCCGGAGGAGCGGGAGAGGGTTCGCTACCACAGATACGCAGTATTTT.

In its sample, this clonotype was seen a few times. The rearrangement links TRBV25-1 to TRBJ1-1, with D perhaps matching TRBD1 (5 bases). This CDR3 region has 15 residues. The germline V gene has CDR1 MGHDK and CDR2 SYGVNS. Trimming took off 5 bases at V and 0 bases at J, with 13 bases between the two ends. In DNA, the CDR3 is TGTGCCAGCAGTCCTCAGATGGGACTGAACACTGAAGCTTTCTTT. As protein: CASSPQMGLNTEAFF.

CDR3 sequence (DNA): TGTGCCAGCAGCGTCGAAAGCCGCGGACAGGAGCGCACCGGGGAGCTGTTTTTT. It codes for CASSVESRGQERTGELFF. The chain couples TRBV9 to TRBJ2-2; 7 bases map to TRBD1. There are 18 residues in the CDR3. Trimming took 2 bases from V and 4 from J; bases not matched to a gene: 14. CDR1 SGDLS and CDR2 YYNGEE come from the germline V gene.

This clonotype was observed many times. The chain is built from TRBV11-2 and TRBJ2-1; the D gene could be TRBD1 or TRBD2 (6 bases each). The V end was cut by 5 bases, the J end by 5 bases, with 19 bases between. CDR3 length: 16 residues. Germline V gives CDR1 SGHAT, CDR2 FQNNGV. CDR3 DNA sequence: TGTGCCAGCAGCCTAGGGGGGACTCGTCAAAACAATGAGCAGTTCTTC. It translates to CASSLGGTRQNNEQFF. Filled out from reference TRBV11-2 and TRBJ2-1, the complete variable domain reads EAGVAQSPRYKIIEKRQSVAFWCNPISGHATLYWYQQILGQGPKLLIQFQNNGVVDDSQLPKDRFSAERLKGVDSTLKIQPAKLEDSAVYLCASSLGGTRQNNEQFFGPGTRLTVL.

This clonotype was observed a handful of times. A read error is possible here, since a much larger clone lies one base away. The gene calls are TRBV7-9 and TRBJ1-1; 9 bases are shared with TRBD1. This CDR3 comprises 14 residues. Germline V gene data show CDR1 as SEHNR and CDR2 as FQNEAQ (reference sequence). DNA of the CDR3: TGTGCCAGCAGCTTTACAGGGGGCAGTACCGAAGTTTTCTTT. Amino acid sequence: CASSFTGGSTEVFF. Full variable domain (remainder filled in from reference TRBV7-9 and TRBJ1-1): DTGVSQNPRHKITKRGQNVTFRCDPISEHNRLYWYRQTLGQGPEFLTYFQNEAQLEKSRLLSDRFSAERPKGSFSTLEIQRTEQGDSAMYLCASSFTGGSTEVFFGQGTRLTVV.